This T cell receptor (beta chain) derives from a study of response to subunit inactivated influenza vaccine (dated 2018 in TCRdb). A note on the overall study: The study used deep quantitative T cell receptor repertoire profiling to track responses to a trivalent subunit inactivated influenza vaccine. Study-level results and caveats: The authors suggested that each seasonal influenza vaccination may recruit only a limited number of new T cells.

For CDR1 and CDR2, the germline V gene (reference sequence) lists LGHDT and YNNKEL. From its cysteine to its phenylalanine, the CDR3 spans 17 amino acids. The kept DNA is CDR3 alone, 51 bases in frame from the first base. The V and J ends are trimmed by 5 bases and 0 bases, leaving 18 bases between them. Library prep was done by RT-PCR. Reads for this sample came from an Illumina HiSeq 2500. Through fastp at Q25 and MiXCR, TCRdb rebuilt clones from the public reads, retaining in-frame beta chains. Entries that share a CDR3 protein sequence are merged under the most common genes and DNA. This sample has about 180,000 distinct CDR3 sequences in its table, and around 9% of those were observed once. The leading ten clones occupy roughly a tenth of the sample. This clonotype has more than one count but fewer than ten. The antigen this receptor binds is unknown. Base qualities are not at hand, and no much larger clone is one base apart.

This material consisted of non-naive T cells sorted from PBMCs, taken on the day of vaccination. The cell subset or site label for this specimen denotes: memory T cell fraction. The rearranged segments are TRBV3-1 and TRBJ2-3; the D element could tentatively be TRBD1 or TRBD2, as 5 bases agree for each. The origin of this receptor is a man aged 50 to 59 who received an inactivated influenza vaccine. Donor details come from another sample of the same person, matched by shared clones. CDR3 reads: CASSGWNGTHSTDTQYF. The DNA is TGTGCCAGCAGCGGGTGGAATGGGACCCATAGCACAGATACGCAGTATTTT.